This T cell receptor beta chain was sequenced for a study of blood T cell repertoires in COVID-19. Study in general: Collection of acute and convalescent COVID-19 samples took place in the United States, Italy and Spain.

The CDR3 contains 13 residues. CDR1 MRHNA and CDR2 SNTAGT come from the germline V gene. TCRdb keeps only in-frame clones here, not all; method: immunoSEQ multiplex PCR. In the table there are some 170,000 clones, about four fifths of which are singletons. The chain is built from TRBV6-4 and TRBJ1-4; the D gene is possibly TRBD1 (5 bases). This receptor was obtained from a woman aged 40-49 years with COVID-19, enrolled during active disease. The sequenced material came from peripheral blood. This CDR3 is CADGTAKNEKLFF. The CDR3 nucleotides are TGTGCGGACGGGACTGCGAAAAATGAAAAACTGTTTTTT.